The next 8 T cell receptor beta chains were all read from a single sample in a study of graft-versus-host responses after intestinal transplantation (dated by TCRdb to the early 2020s). The sample's time point label, in plain terms: cells obtained before transplantation from donor or recipient. What these receptors recognize is not known. Libraries were prepared through the immunoSEQ multiplex PCR assay. Drawn from immuneACCESS, this table holds only the in-frame rearrangements with V and J called that TCRdb kept. Clones are partly lost; checked studies trace under half to an unresolved V gene and leave the rest unexplained. Present in this sample are under 95,000 clones, roughly nine tenths of which were seen just once. The top ten hold around 2.6% of the sample. Specimen: unstimulated CD8+ T cells sorted from spleen or lymph node cells, collected before intestinal transplant. Receptors were obtained from a human donor who received an intestinal transplant.

Only one count was recorded for this clone. V is TRBV4-1 and J is TRBJ2-3; 8 bases fit TRBD2. The length of the CDR3 is 16 residues. V lost 2 bases to trimming and J lost 3 bases; unmatched junction nucleotides: 7. The germline gives CDR1 MGHRA, CDR2 YSYEKL. CDR3 residues: CASSQPPSGGTDTQYF. The CDR3 region has the DNA TGCGCCAGCAGCCAACCCCCAAGCGGGGGTACAGATACGCAGTATTTT.

The rearrangement joins TRBV29-1 to TRBJ2-1; 11 bases agree with TRBD2. Germline CDR1 reads SQVTM; CDR2 reads ANQGSEA. The length of the CDR3 is 16 residues. V trimming: 3 bases; J trimming: 4 bases; junction bases outside the gene matches: 8. CDR3 bases: TGCAGCGTTGAGGAGCAAACTAGCGGGAGTTACAATGAGCAGTTCTTC. It translates to CSVEEQTSGSYNEQFF.

The DNA of the CDR3 is TGTGCCAGCTCACCACCCCCTGACAGGGGCCGTGAAAAACTGTTTTTT. It encodes CASSPPPDRGREKLFF. This chain links TRBV18 with TRBJ1-4; 8 bases agree with TRBD1. The V gene's germline CDR1 is KGHSH and CDR2 LQKENI. CDR3 length: 16 amino acids. With V trimmed by 0 bases and J by 7 bases, 7 bases remained unmatched.

This chain links TRBV28 with TRBJ1-2; 7 positions match TRBD1. The trim removed 4 bases at V and 2 bases at J, leaving 13 bases unmatched. The CDR3 spans 17 residues. Germline lookup yields CDR1 MDHEN and CDR2 SYDVKM. CDR3 sequence (DNA): TGTGCCAGCAGTTCACTTACCCGACAGGGCGCAAACTATGGCTACACCTTC. Translation: CASSSLTRQGANYGYTF.

For the CDR3, the DNA is TGTGCCAGCTCAACATCTACAGGGGGCGACCAGTACTTC. It codes for CASSTSTGGDQYF. V gene TRBV18 combines with J gene TRBJ2-5, with 9 bases lining up with TRBD1. CDR3 length: 13 residues. The trim removed 5 bases at V and 10 bases at J, leaving 8 bases unmatched. Germline V lookup: CDR1 KGHSH, CDR2 LQKENI. Drawing the rest from reference TRBV18 and TRBJ2-5, the complete variable domain is NAGVMQNPRHLVRRRGQEARLRCSPMKGHSHVYWYRQLPEEGLKFMVYLQKENIIDESGMPKERFSAEFPKEGPSILRIQQVVRGDSAAYFCASSTSTGGDQYFGPGTRLLVL.

V is TRBV28 and J is TRBJ2-3, with TRBD1 as a possible D gene (6 bases). The CDR3 sequence is 14 residues long. Germline V CDR1 and CDR2: MDHEN, SYDVKM. Trimming removed 6 bases from V and 0 bases from J, with 10 bases in between. This CDR3 is CASSGTSSTDTQYF. The CDR3 DNA is TGTGCCAGCAGCGGGACATCCAGCACAGATACGCAGTATTTT.

The chain joins TRBV19 to TRBJ1-2; a possible D gene is TRBD1 (5 bases). The CDR3 runs 14 residues. The germline V gene has CDR1 LNHDA and CDR2 SQIVND (reference sequence). V was shortened by 2 bases and J by 2 bases, with 9 bases between the two germline ends. The CDR3 bases are TGTGCCAGTAGTATACTCCAGGGAAACTATGGCTACACCTTC. It translates to CASSILQGNYGYTF.

This sequence joins TRBV14 and TRBJ2-1; the D gene is possibly TRBD2 (5 bases). Germline CDR1 SGHDN, CDR2 FVKESK. The CDR3 runs to 18 residues. Trimming removed 4 bases at V and 0 bases at J, with 19 bases between. The CDR3 region is CASSLLTSGPYSYNEQFF. The CDR3 nucleotides are TGTGCCAGCAGCCTCCTAACAAGCGGCCCTTACTCCTACAATGAGCAGTTCTTC.